The clone carrying this T cell receptor beta chain was seen a few times. Data came from immunoSEQ multiplex PCR; TCRdb stores just in-frame clones and leaves some out. The sample has around 5,800 clones, over 65% seen once; the top ten hold 6.5% to 9%. The data derive from a study of tumor T cells in aggressive B-cell lymphoma. The length of the CDR3 is 14 residues. The germline CDR1 and CDR2 sequences are SGDLS and YYNGEE. The V gene lost 3 bases and the J gene lost 6 bases, with 16 bases spanning the gap. The source of this sequence is an adult with diffuse large B cell lymphoma. V is TRBV9 and J is TRBJ2-7; TRBD2 is a possible D gene (6 bases). The sequencing sample was made of tumor tissue. This CDR3 is CASSARQKGGEQYF. The CDR3 coding sequence is TGTGCCAGCAGCGCGAGACAGAAGGGAGGCGAGCAGTACTTC.